These 7 T cell receptor beta chains originate from one sample sequenced in a study of cytomegalovirus exposure and HLA in healthy donors. PCR used 60 Vbeta primers and 13 Jbeta primers. Repertoires were generated with immunoSEQ multiplex PCR, while TCRdb's copy carries only in-frame clones and drops some. The sample yields about 190,000 clones, 60% to 85% seen once. Sample: PBMCs. The receptors derive from a woman aged 40-49 years in good health and CMV-seronegative.

The rearrangement joins TRBV11-2 to TRBJ2-3; 8 bases map to TRBD2. The J segment lost 2 bases and the V segment lost 1 base, leaving 5 bases of the junction unmatched. CDR1 is SGHAT and CDR2 is FQNNGV in the germline V gene. The CDR3 is made up of 16 amino acids. CDR3 nucleotide sequence: TGTGCCAGCAGCTTAGCGGCGGGAGGAGACACAGATACGCAGTATTTT. Its protein is CASSLAAGGDTDTQYF.

Written as DNA, the CDR3 is TGTGCCAGCAGCTCCTTAACGGGACAGGGATCCTATGGCTACACCTTC. As protein: CASSSLTGQGSYGYTF. This chain uses TRBV27 with TRBJ1-2, with 9 nucleotides matching TRBD1. The length of the CDR3 is 16 residues. The J segment lost 4 bases and the V segment lost 6 bases, leaving 12 bases of the junction unmatched. Germline V CDR1 and CDR2: MNHEY, SMNVEV (reference sequence).

The V gene is TRBV19, the J gene TRBJ1-4; 8 bases fit TRBD1. CDR1 LNHDA and CDR2 SQIVND come from the germline V gene (reference sequence). V lost 6 bases to trimming and J lost 12 bases; unmatched junction nucleotides: 6. This CDR3 is built from 12 residues. The CDR3 DNA reads as TGTGCCAGTAGCGACAGGGGAGTGGAACTGTTTTTT. Encoded protein: CASSDRGVELFF.

This clone was counted between two and nine times. The CDR3 DNA is TGTGCCAGCAGTTACGGCGGGAGGGCCGAAGATACGCAGTATTTT. Translation gives CASSYGGRAEDTQYF. J is TRBJ2-3 and V is TRBV6-5; the match to TRBD2 covers 9 bases. Germline V gene sequence: CDR1 MNHEY, CDR2 SVGAGI. V dropped 2 bases and J dropped 5; count of bases not matched to a gene: 5. This CDR3 has 15 residues.

CDR3 sequence (DNA): TGTGCCTGGAGTCCCTGGGGACAGGGCCGCTACGAGCAGTACGTC. Its protein is CAWSPWGQGRYEQYV. V usage is TRBV30 and J usage is TRBJ2-7; 9 positions agree with TRBD1. Germline V gene data show CDR1 as GTSNPN and CDR2 as SVGIG (reference sequence). The CDR3 contains 15 residues. After removal of 2 bases from V and 3 bases from J, the junction contained 8 bases not matched to a gene.

The sample holds one count of this clone. The chain joins TRBV19 to TRBJ1-1, with 7 bases lining up with TRBD1. In germline, CDR1 is LNHDA, CDR2 SQIVND (reference sequence). The CDR3 is 20 residues long. Unmatched junction bases numbered 16, after V lost 0 bases and J lost 0 bases. The DNA of the CDR3 is TGTGCCAGTAGTATAGACCCCGCCGGGACAGCCGCTCCGATGAACACTGAAGCTTTCTTT. Translated, it gives CASSIDPAGTAAPMNTEAFF.

The CDR3 bases are TGTGCCAGCAGCGAGGGGACAGCCAACATTCAGTACTTC. Amino acid sequence: CASSEGTANIQYF. The V gene is TRBV9, the J gene TRBJ2-4; 7 bases map to TRBD1. CDR1 and CDR2 (germline): SGDLS, YYNGEE. The CDR3 loop spans 13 amino acids. Germline trimming cut 3 bases from V and 7 bases from J; bases unmatched to any gene: 4.